The 2 T cell receptor beta chains reported below all come from one sample, sequenced in a study of post-analysis software for immune sequencing data. Findings and limits, study-wide: Controls had lower frequencies than patients of roughly five TRBV segments, which included TRBV5-6, TRBV5-1 and TRBV20-1.

Unique molecular identifiers featured in each of the TCR beta cDNA libraries. TCRdb called the PCR reads again in MiXCR, with one record for every CDR3 protein. The sample yields hundreds of thousands of distinct CDR3 sequences, about 40% seen once. For these TCRs, the target antigens are not known. What was sequenced was blood. The source is a girl aged 2 to 9 with multiple sclerosis.

The rearrangement links TRBV2 to TRBJ2-5; 7 positions match TRBD2. Trimming at V came to 7 bases and at J to 0 bases, leaving 8 bases not matched to a gene. The V gene's germline CDR1 is SNHLY and CDR2 FYNNEI. The CDR3 totals 15 residues. CDR3 bases: TGTGCCAGCAAGCGGGGCCAGCCGAACCAAGAGACCCAGTACTTC. This codes for CASKRGQPNQETQYF.

The chain is built from TRBV4-3 and TRBJ2-7; a weak D match, TRBD2 (5 bases). CDR3 length: 13 residues. With 4 bases removed from V and 3 bases from J, the gap between germline ends came to 10 bases. CDR1 and CDR2 from the germline V gene are LGHNA and YSLEER. CDR3 residues: CASSPEGRYEQYF. The CDR3 DNA follows: TGCGCCAGCAGCCCAGAGGGTCGCTACGAGCAGTACTTC.